This T cell receptor beta chain was captured by sequencing in a study of control samples from healthy donors and cancer patients. Profiling relied on immunoSEQ multiplex PCR, and the TCRdb table lists in-frame clones only, not all of them. In the table there are roughly 98,000 clones, 80% to 95% of which are singletons. Germline assignment: CDR1 SEHNR and CDR2 FQNEAQ (reference sequence). This CDR3 comprises 14 residues. The V segment lost 5 bases and the J segment 6 bases; nucleotides outside the gene matches: 7. Sequenced material: blood. The source is a man younger than 30 in good health. This chain uses TRBV7-9 with TRBJ2-1; 7 bases fit TRBD1. Here the CDR3 reads CASSPGQFFNEQFF. The CDR3 DNA reads as TGTGCCAGCAGCCCGGGACAGTTCTTCAATGAGCAGTTCTTC.